This is a list of T cell receptor beta chains from one sample in a study of shared clonotypes between healthy human individuals. Here immunoSEQ multiplex PCR was the method, and the copy in TCRdb shows in-frame clones only, minus some. The sample carries 1.5 million to 2.5 million clones, about 95% recorded once. Source material: naive CD8+ T cells sorted from blood. The receptors stem from a man between 18 and 35 years old in good health. Each CDR3 is given with its conserved first and last residue. A D gene is named only where the DNA matches it firmly. Where a row states a size, it is once, few, many or the class of an expanded clone; other rows omit it.

NA	TRBJ1-2	14	TRBV6-5	NA	TGTGCCAGCACCTCCGGGAGCGAGCCCTATGGCTACACCTTC	CASTSGSEPYGYTF
NA	TRBJ2-7	13	TRBV27	NA	TGTGCCAGCAGTTTCCGGACTTCTTACGAGCAGTACTTC	CASSFRTSYEQYF
NA	TRBJ2-2	12	TRBV4-3	NA	TGCGCCAGCAGCCAATGGGGCGGGGAGCTGTTTTTT	CASSQWGGELFF
TRBD1	TRBJ2-7	13	TRBV6-5	NA	TGTGCCAGCAGCACGGACAGGGCCTACGAGCAGTACTTC	CASSTDRAYEQYF
NA	TRBJ2-7	13	TRBV4-3	NA	TGCGCCAGCAGCCAAGGACTGCAATACGAGCAGTACTTC	CASSQGLQYEQYF
TRBD1	TRBJ2-5	14	TRBV5-6	NA	TGTGCCAGCAGCTTAGGGACAGGGATGGAGACCCAGTACTTC	CASSLGTGMETQYF
NA	TRBJ2-7	14	TRBV28	NA	TGTGCCAGCAGTACTGGGGGGCCCGCGGACGAGCAGTACTTC	CASSTGGPADEQYF
TRBD1	TRBJ1-1	12	TRBV11-1	NA	TGTGCCAGCAGTACAGGGGTCACTGAAGCTTTCTTT	CASSTGVTEAFF
NA	TRBJ1-3	15	TRBV27	NA	TGTGCCAGCAGTTTATCCCCTTTCTCTGGAAACACCATATATTTT	CASSLSPFSGNTIYF
TRBD2	TRBJ2-3	14	TRBV7-9	NA	TGTGCCAGCAGCCTTAGCGGGGACACAGATACGCAGTATTTT	CASSLSGDTDTQYF
TRBD2	TRBJ2-1	15	TRBV27	NA	TGTGCCAGCACCTCGGCCGGGGGGACGGGCAATGAGCAGTTCTTC	CASTSAGGTGNEQFF
TRBD2	TRBJ2-7	14	TRBV6-5	NA	TGTGCCAGCAGTTACTCGACTAGCCCCTACGAGCAGTACTTC	CASSYSTSPYEQYF
TRBD1	TRBJ2-7	15	TRBV7-9	NA	TGTGCCAGCAGCTTAGACCGGCAGGGGGTCTACGAGCAGTACTTC	CASSLDRQGVYEQYF
TRBD2	TRBJ2-3	16	TRBV10-1	NA	TGCGCCAGCAGTGAGGGGACTAGCGGGGTGACAGATACGCAGTATTTT	CASSEGTSGVTDTQYF
NA	TRBJ1-2	15	TRBV7-9	NA	TGTGCCAGCAGCTCAGACAGGTTGGCTAACTATGGCTACACCTTC	CASSSDRLANYGYTF
NA	TRBJ1-1	13	TRBV7-9	NA	TGTGCCAGCAGCCCGGACGGACGCACTGAAGCTTTCTTT	CASSPDGRTEAFF
NA	TRBJ2-1	16	TRBV14	NA	TGTGCCAGCAGCCAGTGGGGGGACAGAACCGACAATGAGCAGTTCTTC	CASSQWGDRTDNEQFF
NA	TRBJ1-2	15	TRBV6-1	NA	TGTGCCAGCAGTGAAGCGTTCAGTGGGAACTATGGCTACACCTTC	CASSEAFSGNYGYTF
TRBD2	TRBJ2-3	17	TRBV29-1	NA	TGCAGCGTTGGGGCCCCGCGCGGGGGGATTAGCACAGATACGCAGTATTTT	CSVGAPRGGISTDTQYF
NA	TRBJ1-2	13	TRBV7-9	once	TGTGCCAGCAGCCAGGGCGGGGGACAAGGCTACACCTTC	CASSQGGGQGYTF
NA	TRBJ2-1	16	TRBV5-1	NA	TGCGCCAGCAGCTTGGGCGGGACCGGGCGCCACAATGAGCAGTTCTTC	CASSLGGTGRHNEQFF
TRBD2	TRBJ2-1	16	TRBV7-8	NA	TGTGCCAGCAGTTCCCCGGGCGGGGGGGCCTTGAATGAGCAGTTCTTC	CASSSPGGGALNEQFF
NA	TRBJ1-5	15	TRBV16	NA	TGTGCCAGCAGCCAATACAGGGTTAGCAATCAGCCCCAGCATTTT	CASSQYRVSNQPQHF
TRBD1	TRBJ2-7	17	TRBV4-1	once	TGCGCCAGCAGCCAAGAAGTGGGGAGACAGGGGTCCCCCCGGCAGTACTTC	CASSQEVGRQGSPRQYF
NA	TRBJ2-5	10	TRBV6-1	NA	TGTGCCAGCATAAGAGAGACCCAGTACTTC	CASIRETQYF
TRBD2	TRBJ2-7	13	TRBV4-3	NA	TGCGCCAGCAGCCAGGGACTAGGCTCCGAGCAGTACTTC	CASSQGLGSEQYF
TRBD2	TRBJ2-1	19	TRBV18	NA	TGTGCCAGCTCACCACCCATGACGATAGCGGGAGTGGTGGAAGGTGAGCAGTTCTTC	CASSPPMTIAGVVEGEQFF
NA	TRBJ2-2	15	TRBV7-9	NA	TGTGCCAGCAGCTTAATGTCTGAGCGGGCCGGGGAGCTGTTTTTT	CASSLMSERAGELFF
NA	TRBJ1-3	17	TRBV5-1	once	TGCGCCAGCAGCTTAACAGGGACCCAAACCGAGGGAAACACCATATATTTT	CASSLTGTQTEGNTIYF
NA	TRBJ2-2	14	TRBV10-3	NA	TGTGCCATCAGTACGGGGGGCAACACCGGGGAGCTGTTTTTT	CAISTGGNTGELFF
NA	TRBJ2-1	12	TRBV28	NA	TGTGCCAGCGGTATCGGGGAAGGGGAGCAGTTCTTC	CASGIGEGEQFF
TRBD1	TRBJ1-3	15	TRBV7-8	NA	TGTGCCAGCCTTACAGGGGGCTCATCTGGAAACACCATATATTTT	CASLTGGSSGNTIYF
NA	TRBJ1-1	14	TRBV6-5	NA	TGTGCCAGCAGCGTCGGGGGATCGAACACTGAAGCTTTCTTT	CASSVGGSNTEAFF
NA	TRBJ2-7	11	TRBV6-5	NA	TGTGCCAGCAGTGAAATTTACGAGCAGTACTTC	CASSEIYEQYF
TRBD2	TRBJ2-3	15	TRBV7-9	few	TGTGCCAGCAGCGTCACTAGCGGGAGCGCAGATACGCAGTATTTT	CASSVTSGSADTQYF
TRBD1	TRBJ1-2	15	TRBV5-6	NA	TGTGCCAGCAGCTTGGAACGACAGGGGGCAAGGGGCTACACCTTC	CASSLERQGARGYTF
NA	TRBJ1-1	16	TRBV19	once	TGTGCCAGTAGTATCCAGGGACACTACCCGAACACTGAAGCTTTCTTT	CASSIQGHYPNTEAFF
NA	TRBJ2-3	17	TRBV2	NA	TGTGCCAGCAGTTCCCCGACAGCATCAAGCTTCACAGATACGCAGTATTTT	CASSSPTASSFTDTQYF
NA	TRBJ2-5	15	TRBV5-5	NA	TGTGCCAGCAGCTTGGCATTTACAAGTCGAGAGACCCAGTACTTC	CASSLAFTSRETQYF
NA	TRBJ2-5	16	TRBV6-1	NA	TGTGCCAGCAGTGAATACGTCGGAACATTACAAGAGACCCAGTACTTC	CASSEYVGTLQETQYF
NA	TRBJ2-1	15	TRBV5-1	NA	TGCGCCAGCAGCTCTAGACTAGAGACCTACAATGAGCAGTTCTTC	CASSSRLETYNEQFF
NA	TRBJ2-7	15	TRBV7-2	once	TGTGCCAGCAGCTTAGGATGGGGGGCAGAATACGAGCAGTACTTC	CASSLGWGAEYEQYF
NA	TRBJ2-1	13	TRBV2	NA	TGTGCCAGCAGTGGGACCATCTACAATGAGCAGTTCTTC	CASSGTIYNEQFF
NA	TRBJ1-4	15	TRBV6-5	NA	TGTGCCAGCAGTTTCCAGGACGGACCAAATGAAAAACTGTTTTTT	CASSFQDGPNEKLFF
TRBD2	TRBJ2-7	13	TRBV2	NA	TGTGCCAGCAGTGTCCGACTAGCGGAAGGGCAGTACTTC	CASSVRLAEGQYF
NA	TRBJ2-2	17	TRBV4-3	once	TGCGCCAGCAGCCAAGATCTAACAGGGACTAACACCGGGGAGCTGTTTTTT	CASSQDLTGTNTGELFF
TRBD1	TRBJ1-6	15	TRBV9	NA	TGTGCCAGCAGCGTCTTCCGGACAGGGGATTCACCCCTCCACTTT	CASSVFRTGDSPLHF
TRBD1	TRBJ1-1	16	TRBV5-1	NA	TGCGCCAGCAGCCCCGGGACAGGGGGAGAGAACACTGAAGCTTTCTTT	CASSPGTGGENTEAFF
NA	TRBJ2-2	14	TRBV14	NA	TGTGCCAGCAGCGTCACAGGGAACACCGGGGAGCTGTTTTTT	CASSVTGNTGELFF
TRBD2	TRBJ2-1	16	TRBV9	NA	TGTGCCAGCAGCGTAGGGGCTAGCGGGAGGGCCGATGAGCAGTTCTTC	CASSVGASGRADEQFF
NA	TRBJ2-1	17	TRBV1	NA	TGCACCAGCAGCCAAGATAGCGGCCTAGGGTACTACAATGAGCAGTTCTTC	CTSSQDSGLGYYNEQFF
TRBD1	TRBJ2-7	15	TRBV15	NA	TGTGCCACCAGCAGAGATTTACAGGGGAACTACGAGCAGTACTTC	CATSRDLQGNYEQYF
NA	TRBJ1-1	12	TRBV30	NA	TGTGCCTGGAGTAGTGCGGCAAGCGAAGCTTTCTTT	CAWSSAASEAFF
NA	TRBJ2-7	14	TRBV6-1	NA	TGTGCCAGCAGTGAAGAGGGGGAATCCTACGAGCAGTACTTC	CASSEEGESYEQYF